Sequencing of this T cell receptor beta chain was carried out in a study of cytomegalovirus exposure and HLA in healthy donors. Study conclusions and caveats: Links to common viral pathogens appeared, in a later analysis, for several of the most significant clusters. The authors excluded some V segments, including TRBV6-2 and TRBV6-3, as indistinguishable. Relative to the approximately 700-donor mean, N-insertions were reportedly fewer in an Asian-associated ancestry cluster in a later analysis.

These donors counted as nominally healthy when sampled, but unrecorded immune exposures were likely. V was pared by 5 bases and J by 0 bases, with 5 bases of the junction left unmatched. Germline CDR1 and CDR2: MNHEY and SMNVEV (reference sequence). This CDR3 region has 16 residues. Use of 60 Vbeta and 13 Jbeta primers characterized the PCR. TCRdb's copy holds only in-frame clones and misses some; the assay was immunoSEQ multiplex PCR. The data show 83,000 or so clones, roughly 79% seen once. About this clone: Antigen unknown.

The chain joins TRBV27 to TRBJ2-7; 12 bases line up with TRBD2. The sequenced material came from PBMCs. The sequence was obtained from a woman aged 25 to 39 in good health and CMV-seronegative. Written as DNA, the CDR3 is TGTGCCAGCAGTCCCACTAGCGGGAGGAGCTCCTACGAGCAGTACTTC. This translates into CASSPTSGRSSYEQYF.